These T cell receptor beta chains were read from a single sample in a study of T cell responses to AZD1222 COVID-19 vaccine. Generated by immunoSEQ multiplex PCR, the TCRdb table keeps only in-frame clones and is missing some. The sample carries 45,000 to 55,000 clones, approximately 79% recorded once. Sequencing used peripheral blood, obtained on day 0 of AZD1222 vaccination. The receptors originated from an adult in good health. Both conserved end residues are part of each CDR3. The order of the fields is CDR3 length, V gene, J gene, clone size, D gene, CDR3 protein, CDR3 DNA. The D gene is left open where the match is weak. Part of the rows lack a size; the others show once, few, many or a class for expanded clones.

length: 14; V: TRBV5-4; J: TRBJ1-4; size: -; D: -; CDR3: CASSLKQSGEKLFF; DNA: TGTGCCAGCAGCTTAAAACAGTCGGGGGAAAAACTGTTTTTT
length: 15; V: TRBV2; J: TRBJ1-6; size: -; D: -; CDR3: CASSHRVSYNSPLHF; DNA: TGTGCCAGCAGTCACAGGGTCTCCTATAATTCACCCCTCCACTTT
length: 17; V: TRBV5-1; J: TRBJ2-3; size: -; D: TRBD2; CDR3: CASSQSRTSGNTDTQYF; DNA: TGCGCCAGCAGCCAGTCTCGGACTAGCGGGAACACAGATACGCAGTATTTT
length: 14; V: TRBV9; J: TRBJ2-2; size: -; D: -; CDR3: CASSVGRVNGELFF; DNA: TGTGCCAGCAGCGTAGGCAGGGTTAACGGGGAGCTGTTTTTT
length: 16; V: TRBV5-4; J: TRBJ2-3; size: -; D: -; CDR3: CASSRAATRGLDTQYF; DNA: TGTGCCAGCAGTCGGGCGGCGACTAGAGGATTGGATACGCAGTATTTT
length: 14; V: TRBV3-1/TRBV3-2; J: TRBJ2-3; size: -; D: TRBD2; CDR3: CASSPTSSTDTQYF; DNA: TGTGCCAGCAGCCCGACTAGCAGCACAGATACGCAGTATTTT
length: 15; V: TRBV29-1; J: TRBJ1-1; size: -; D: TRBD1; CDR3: CSVARTGRVSTEAFF; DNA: TGCAGCGTTGCGCGGACAGGGAGAGTTAGCACTGAAGCTTTCTTT
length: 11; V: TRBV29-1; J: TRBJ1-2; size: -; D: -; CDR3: CSVEEGYGYTF; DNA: TGCAGCGTTGAGGAGGGGTATGGCTACACCTTC
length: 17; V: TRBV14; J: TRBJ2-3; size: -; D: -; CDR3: CASSQDWAGRGTDTQYF; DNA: TGTGCCAGCAGCCAAGACTGGGCTGGTCGAGGCACAGATACGCAGTATTTT
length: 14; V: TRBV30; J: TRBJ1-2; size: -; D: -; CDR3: CAWSNQDSGYGYTF; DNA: TGTGCCTGGAGTAACCAAGACAGTGGCTATGGCTACACCTTC
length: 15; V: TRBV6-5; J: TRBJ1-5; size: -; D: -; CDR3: CASKAPRGVLEPQHF; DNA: TGTGCCAGCAAGGCCCCCAGGGGTGTACTGGAGCCCCAGCATTTT
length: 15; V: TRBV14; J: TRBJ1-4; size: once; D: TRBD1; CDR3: CASSPRTGGNEKLFF; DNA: TGTGCCAGCAGCCCCAGGACAGGAGGAAATGAAAAACTGTTTTTT
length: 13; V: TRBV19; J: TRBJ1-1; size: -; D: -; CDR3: CASSTSTETGAFF; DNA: TGTGCCAGTAGTACATCAACAGAGACCGGGGCTTTCTTT
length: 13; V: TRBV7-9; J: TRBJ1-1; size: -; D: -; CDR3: CASSPGTNTEAFF; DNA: TGTGCCAGCAGCCCCGGGACGAACACTGAAGCTTTCTTT
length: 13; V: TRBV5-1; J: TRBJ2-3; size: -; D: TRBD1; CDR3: CASSGDRGDTQYF; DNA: TGCGCCAGCAGCGGGGACAGGGGTGATACGCAGTATTTT
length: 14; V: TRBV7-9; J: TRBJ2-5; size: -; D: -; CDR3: CASSLSSVGETQYF; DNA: TGTGCCAGCAGCTTAAGCAGTGTCGGAGAGACCCAGTACTTC
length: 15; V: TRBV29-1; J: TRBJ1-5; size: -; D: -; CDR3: CSVEDPWDSNQPQHF; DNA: TGCAGCGTTGAAGACCCCTGGGATAGCAATCAGCCCCAGCATTTT
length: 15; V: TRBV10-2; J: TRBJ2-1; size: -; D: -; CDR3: CTSRLGWEGDNEQFF; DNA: TGCACCAGCAGGCTCGGATGGGAAGGAGACAATGAGCAGTTCTTC
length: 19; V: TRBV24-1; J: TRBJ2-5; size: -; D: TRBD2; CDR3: CATSAGLAGGLGYQETQYF; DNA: TGTGCCACCAGTGCCGGACTAGCGGGAGGCCTGGGGTACCAAGAGACCCAGTACTTC
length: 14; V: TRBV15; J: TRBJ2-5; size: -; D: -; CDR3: CATSPGRTQETQYF; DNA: TGTGCCACCAGTCCGGGACGGACACAAGAGACCCAGTACTTC
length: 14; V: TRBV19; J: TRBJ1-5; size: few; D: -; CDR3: CASSIYSSNQPQHF; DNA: TGTGCCAGTAGTATATATTCTAGCAATCAGCCCCAGCATTTT
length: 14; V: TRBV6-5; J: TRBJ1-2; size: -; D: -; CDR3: CASTEGSAASGYTF; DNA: TGTGCCAGCACCGAGGGGTCGGCCGCGAGCGGCTACACCTTC
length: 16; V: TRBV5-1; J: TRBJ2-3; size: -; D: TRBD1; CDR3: CASSPGQGVSTDTQYF; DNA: TGCGCCAGCAGCCCGGGACAGGGGGTCAGCACAGATACGCAGTATTTT
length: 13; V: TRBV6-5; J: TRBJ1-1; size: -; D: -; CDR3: CASSYTGNTEAFF; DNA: TGTGCCAGCAGTTATACAGGGAACACTGAAGCTTTCTTT
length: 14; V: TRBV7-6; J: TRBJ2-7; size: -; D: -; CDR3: CASSPIGPSSEQYF; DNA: TGTGCCAGCAGCCCTATAGGGCCATCCTCGGAGCAGTACTTC
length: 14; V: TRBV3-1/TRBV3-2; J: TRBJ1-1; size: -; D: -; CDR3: CASSRRDINTEAFF; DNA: TGTGCCAGCAGCCGCCGGGACATCAACACTGAAGCTTTCTTT
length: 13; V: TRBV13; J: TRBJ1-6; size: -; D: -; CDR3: CASSLGQGAPLHF; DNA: TGTGCCAGCAGCTTAGGACAGGGTGCACCCCTCCACTTT
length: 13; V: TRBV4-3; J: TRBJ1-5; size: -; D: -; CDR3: CASSQDRLQPQHF; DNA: TGCGCCAGCAGCCAAGATCGTCTTCAGCCCCAGCATTTT
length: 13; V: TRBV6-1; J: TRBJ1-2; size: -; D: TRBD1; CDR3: CASSERGPYGYTF; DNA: TGTGCCAGCAGTGAAAGGGGGCCCTATGGCTACACCTTC
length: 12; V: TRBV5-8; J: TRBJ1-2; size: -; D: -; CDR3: CASWGGPYGYTF; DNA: TGTGCCAGCTGGGGGGGGCCCTATGGCTACACCTTC
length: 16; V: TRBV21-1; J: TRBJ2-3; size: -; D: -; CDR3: CASSKVPRAYTDTQYF; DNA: TGTGCCAGCAGCAAAGTCCCACGGGCTTACACAGATACGCAGTATTTT
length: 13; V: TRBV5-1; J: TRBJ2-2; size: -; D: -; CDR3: CASSRDIYGELFF; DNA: TGCGCCAGCAGCCGGGACATCTACGGGGAGCTGTTTTTT
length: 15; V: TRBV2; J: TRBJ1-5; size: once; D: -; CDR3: CASSDRLSGNQPQHF; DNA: TGTGCCAGCAGTGACCGGTTGTCGGGGAATCAGCCCCAGCATTTT
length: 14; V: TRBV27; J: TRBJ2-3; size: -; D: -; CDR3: CASSLLGFTDTQYF; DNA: TGTGCCAGCAGTTTACTAGGCTTCACAGATACGCAGTATTTT
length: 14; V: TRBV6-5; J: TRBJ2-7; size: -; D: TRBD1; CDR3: CASSLTGGRYEQYF; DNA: TGTGCCAGCAGTTTGACAGGGGGCAGGTACGAGCAGTACTTC
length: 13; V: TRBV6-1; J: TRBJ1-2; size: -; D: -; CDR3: CASSESRVGGYTF; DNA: TGTGCCAGCAGTGAGAGCAGGGTAGGGGGCTACACCTTC
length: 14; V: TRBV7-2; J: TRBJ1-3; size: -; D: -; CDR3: CASSTGSGGNTIYF; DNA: TGTGCCAGCAGCACAGGGAGTGGTGGAAACACCATATATTTT
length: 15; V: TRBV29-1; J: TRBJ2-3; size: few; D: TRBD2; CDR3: CSADRTSASTDTQYF; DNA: TGCAGCGCCGATCGGACTAGCGCTAGCACAGATACGCAGTATTTT
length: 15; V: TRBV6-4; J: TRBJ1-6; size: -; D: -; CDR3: CASSAQGSSNSPLHF; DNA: TGTGCCAGCAGTGCCCAGGGGTCCTCTAATTCACCCCTCCACTTT
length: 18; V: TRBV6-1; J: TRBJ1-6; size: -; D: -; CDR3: CASSDLPPGTQNNSPLHF; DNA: TGTGCCAGCAGTGACCTCCCGCCCGGGACACAAAATAATTCACCCCTCCACTTT
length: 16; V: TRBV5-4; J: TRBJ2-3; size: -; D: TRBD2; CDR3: CASSIGLAGRTDTQYF; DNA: TGTGCCAGCAGCATCGGACTAGCGGGGCGCACAGATACGCAGTATTTT
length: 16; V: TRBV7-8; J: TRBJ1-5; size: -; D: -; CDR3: CASSLEGGASNQPQHF; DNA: TGTGCCAGCAGCTTAGAAGGGGGGGCTAGCAATCAGCCCCAGCATTTT
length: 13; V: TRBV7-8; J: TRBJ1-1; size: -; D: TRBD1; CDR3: CASSWDSGTEAFF; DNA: TGTGCCAGCAGCTGGGACAGTGGGACTGAAGCTTTCTTT
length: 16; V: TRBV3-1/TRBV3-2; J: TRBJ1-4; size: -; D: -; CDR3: CASSQGDLRPNEKLFF; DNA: TGTGCCAGCAGCCAGGGGGACCTGCGCCCTAATGAAAAACTGTTTTTT
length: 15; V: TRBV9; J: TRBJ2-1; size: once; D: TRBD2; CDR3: CASSVELAGDNEQFF; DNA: TGTGCCAGCAGCGTAGAGCTAGCGGGGGACAATGAGCAGTTCTTC
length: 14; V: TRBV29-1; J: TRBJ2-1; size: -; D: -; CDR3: CSVERPNLYNEQFF; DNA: TGCAGCGTTGAGCGTCCAAATCTATACAATGAGCAGTTCTTC
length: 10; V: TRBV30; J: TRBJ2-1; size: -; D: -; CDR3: CAWSVAEQFF; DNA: TGTGCCTGGAGTGTGGCTGAGCAGTTCTTC
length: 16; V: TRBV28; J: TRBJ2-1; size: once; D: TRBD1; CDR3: CASSPTGQAKYNEQFF; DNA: TGTGCCAGCAGTCCCACGGGACAGGCCAAATACAATGAGCAGTTCTTC
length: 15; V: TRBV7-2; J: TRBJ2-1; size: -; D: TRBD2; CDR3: CASSETSGPYNEQFF; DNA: TGTGCCAGCAGCGAAACTAGCGGGCCTTACAATGAGCAGTTCTTC
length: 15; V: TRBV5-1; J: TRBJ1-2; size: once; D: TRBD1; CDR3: CASSTQGQGNYGYTF; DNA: TGCGCCAGCAGCACCCAAGGACAGGGGAACTATGGCTACACCTTC
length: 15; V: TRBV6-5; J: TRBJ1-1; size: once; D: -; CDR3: CASSDSGTGNTEAFF; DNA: TGTGCCAGCAGTGACTCCGGGACCGGGAACACTGAAGCTTTCTTT
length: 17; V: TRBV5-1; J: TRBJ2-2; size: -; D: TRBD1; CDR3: CASSLGTGTGATGELFF; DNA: TGCGCCAGCAGCTTGGGGACCGGGACAGGGGCCACCGGGGAGCTGTTTTTT
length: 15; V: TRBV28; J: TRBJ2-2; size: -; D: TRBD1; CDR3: CASSRDRVGSGELFF; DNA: TGTGCCAGCAGTAGGGACAGGGTGGGGTCCGGGGAGCTGTTTTTT
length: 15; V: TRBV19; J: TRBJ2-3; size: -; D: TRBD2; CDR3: CASSVRLAGGDTQYF; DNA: TGTGCCAGTAGTGTCAGACTAGCGGGGGGGGATACGCAGTATTTT
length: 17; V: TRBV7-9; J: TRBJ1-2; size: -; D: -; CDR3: CASSPRARLAGSYGYTF; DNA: TGTGCCAGCAGCCCGAGGGCCCGGCTAGCCGGGAGCTATGGCTACACCTTC
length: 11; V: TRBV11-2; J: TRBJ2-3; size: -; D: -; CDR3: CASSFSDTQYF; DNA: TGTGCCAGCAGCTTCTCGGATACGCAGTATTTT
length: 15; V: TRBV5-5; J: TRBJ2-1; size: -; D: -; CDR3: CASSLVAKILNEQFF; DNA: TGTGCCAGCAGCTTGGTAGCGAAGATTCTCAATGAGCAGTTCTTC